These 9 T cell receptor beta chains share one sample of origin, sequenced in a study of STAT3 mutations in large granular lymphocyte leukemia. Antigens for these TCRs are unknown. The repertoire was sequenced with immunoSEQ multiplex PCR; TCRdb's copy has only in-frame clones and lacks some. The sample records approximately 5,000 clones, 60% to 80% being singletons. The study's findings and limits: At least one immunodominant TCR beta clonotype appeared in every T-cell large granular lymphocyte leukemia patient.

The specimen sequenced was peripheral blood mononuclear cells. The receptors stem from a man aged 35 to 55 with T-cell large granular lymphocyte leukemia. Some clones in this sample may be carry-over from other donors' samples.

The CDR3 protein is CASSQGQLTGANVLTF. In nucleotides, the CDR3 is TGTGCCAGCAGTCAGGGACAGCTAACTGGGGCCAACGTCCTGACTTTC. This sequence joins TRBV6-6 and TRBJ2-6; the match to TRBD1 covers 7 bases. The CDR3 loop spans 16 amino acids. Unmatched junction bases numbered 6, after V lost 5 bases and J lost 2 bases. Germline CDR1 is MNHNY and CDR2 is SVGAGI (reference sequence).

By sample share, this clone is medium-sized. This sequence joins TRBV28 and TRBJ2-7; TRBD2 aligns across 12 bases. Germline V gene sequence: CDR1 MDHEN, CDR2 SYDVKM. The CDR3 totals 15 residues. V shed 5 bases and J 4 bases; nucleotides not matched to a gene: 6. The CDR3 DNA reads TGTGCCAGCAGTCCGCTAGCGGGAGGGGGTTACGAGCAGTACTTC. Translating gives CASSPLAGGGYEQYF.

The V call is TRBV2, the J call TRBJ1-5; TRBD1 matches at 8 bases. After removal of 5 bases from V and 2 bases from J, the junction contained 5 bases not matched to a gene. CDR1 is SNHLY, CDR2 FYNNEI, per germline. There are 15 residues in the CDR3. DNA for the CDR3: TGTGCCAGCAGTTGGACAGGGTATGGCAATCAGCCCCAGCATTTT. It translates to CASSWTGYGNQPQHF.

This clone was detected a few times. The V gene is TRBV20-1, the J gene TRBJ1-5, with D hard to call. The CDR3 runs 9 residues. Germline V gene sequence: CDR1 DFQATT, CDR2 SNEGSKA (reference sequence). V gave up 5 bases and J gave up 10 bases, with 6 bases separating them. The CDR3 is CSAGLPQHF. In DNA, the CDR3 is TGCAGTGCTGGTCTTCCCCAGCATTTT.

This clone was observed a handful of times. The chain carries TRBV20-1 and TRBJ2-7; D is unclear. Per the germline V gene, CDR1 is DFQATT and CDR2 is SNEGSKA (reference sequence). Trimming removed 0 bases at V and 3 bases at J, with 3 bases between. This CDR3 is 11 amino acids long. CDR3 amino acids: CSARDVYEQYF. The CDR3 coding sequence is TGCAGTGCTAGAGATGTCTACGAGCAGTACTTC.

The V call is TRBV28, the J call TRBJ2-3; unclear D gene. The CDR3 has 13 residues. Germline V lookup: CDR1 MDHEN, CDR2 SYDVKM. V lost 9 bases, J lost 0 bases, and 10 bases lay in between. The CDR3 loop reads CASRGTSTDTQYF. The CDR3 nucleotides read TGTGCCAGTCGCGGCACTAGCACAGATACGCAGTATTTT.

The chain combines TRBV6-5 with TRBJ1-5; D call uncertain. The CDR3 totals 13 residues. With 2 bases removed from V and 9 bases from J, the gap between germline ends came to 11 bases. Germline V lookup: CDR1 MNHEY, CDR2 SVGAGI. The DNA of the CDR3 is TGTGCCAGCAGTTACCACTTTACCGCGCCCCAGCATTTT. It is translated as CASSYHFTAPQHF.

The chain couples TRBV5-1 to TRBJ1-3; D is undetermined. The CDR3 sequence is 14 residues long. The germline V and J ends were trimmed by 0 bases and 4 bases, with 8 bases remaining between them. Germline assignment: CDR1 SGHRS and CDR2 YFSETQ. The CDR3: CASSLDGTGNTIYF. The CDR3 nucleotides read TGCGCCAGCAGCTTGGATGGCACAGGAAACACCATATATTTT.

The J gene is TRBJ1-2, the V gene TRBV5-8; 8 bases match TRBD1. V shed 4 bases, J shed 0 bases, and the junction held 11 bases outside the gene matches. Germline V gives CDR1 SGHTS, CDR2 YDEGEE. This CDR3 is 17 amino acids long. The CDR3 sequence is CASSGGRQGIPNYGYTF. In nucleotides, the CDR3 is TGTGCCAGCAGCGGAGGGAGACAGGGGATTCCTAACTATGGCTACACCTTC.